These 17 T cell receptor beta chains share one sample of origin, sequenced in a study of T cells in Graves' hyperthyroidism and ophthalmopathy. The source material, RNA transcripts, was used to amplify TCR beta CDR3 regions. First-round RT-PCR targeting the TCR CDR3 was performed with the HTBI primer set. TCRdb independently ran MiXCR on the multiplex PCR reads; one entry per CDR3 protein. The sample yields 250,000 to 300,000 distinct CDR3 sequences, roughly 13% seen once. What was sequenced was blood. These receptors came from a woman aged 40 to 49 with Graves' hyperthyroidism.

Many counts were recorded for this clonotype. The chain uses TRBV12-3 or TRBV12-4 and TRBJ2-5; maybe TRBD2 (6 bases). This CDR3 contains 13 residues. Deletions cut 7 bases from V and 7 bases from J, with 16 bases between. Here the CDR3 DNA reads TGTGCCAGCACTCAGACTAGGGAGTTGACCCAGTACTTC. Protein product: CASTQTRELTQYF.

This clonotype was recorded many times. The genes are TRBV12-3 or TRBV12-4 and TRBJ2-1, with TRBD2 as a possible D gene (5 bases). This CDR3 is built from 15 residues. Deletions cut 2 bases from V and 4 bases from J, with 12 bases between. Written as DNA, the CDR3 is TGTGCCAGCAGTTTATCACTAGACAAGTACAATGAGCAGTTCTTC. Its translation is CASSLSLDKYNEQFF.

The V call is TRBV5-1, the J call TRBJ2-1; a weak D match, TRBD2 (5 bases). V was shortened by 0 bases and J by 10 bases, with 14 bases between the two germline ends. This CDR3 region has 14 residues. CDR1 and CDR2 (germline): SGHRS, YFSETQ. CDR3 nucleotide sequence: TGCGCCAGCAGCTTGGGGACTCGGGGTAGGGAGCAGTTCTTC. Amino acid sequence: CASSLGTRGREQFF.

This clonotype showed up many times. The chain couples TRBV27 to TRBJ2-1; TRBD1 matches 11 bases. CDR3 length: 18 residues. The V gene's germline CDR1 is MNHEY and CDR2 SMNVEV (reference sequence). Unmatched junction bases numbered 14, after V lost 3 bases and J lost 7 bases. CDR3 loop: CASSFFDPGTGGVNEQFF. CDR3 DNA sequence: TGTGCCAGCAGTTTTTTCGACCCCGGGACAGGGGGTGTTAATGAGCAGTTCTTC.

This clonotype was counted at least ten times. The V call is TRBV2, the J call TRBJ1-4, with a tentative D call TRBD1 (6 bases). V dropped 6 bases and J dropped 8 bases, with 13 bases sitting between them. Germline CDR1 SNHLY, CDR2 FYNNEI. The CDR3 runs to 13 residues. The CDR3 protein is CASRQGTGEKLFF. The CDR3 DNA follows: TGTGCCAGCAGACAGGGAACGGGGGAAAAACTGTTTTTT.

This clonotype was picked up many times. The rearrangement links TRBV2 to TRBJ1-3; possibly TRBD1 for D (5 bases). V lost 6 bases, J lost 4 bases, and 13 bases lay in between. Germline V gene data show CDR1 as SNHLY and CDR2 as FYNNEI. This CDR3 spans 14 amino acids. The CDR3 here is CASSPRGRGNTIYF. CDR3 bases: TGTGCCAGCAGCCCACGGGGGAGAGGAAACACCATATATTTT.

The genes are TRBV19 and TRBJ1-3, with D unresolved. Trimming stripped 4 bases from V and 4 bases from J, with 14 bases between. Per the germline V gene, CDR1 is LNHDA and CDR2 is SQIVND (reference sequence). The CDR3 has 15 residues. This CDR3 is CASSRDTPRGNTIYF. The CDR3, as DNA: TGTGCCAGTAGTAGGGATACTCCTCGAGGAAACACCATATATTTT.

This clonotype was seen at least ten times. The chain joins TRBV12-3 or TRBV12-4 to TRBJ2-1; D gene unclear. CDR3 length: 12 amino acids. V was cut by 6 bases and J by 7 bases, with 10 bases left in between. The CDR3 nucleotides are TGTGCCAGCAGCCTACTGGGGAATGAGCAGTTCTTC. It codes for CASSLLGNEQFF.

This clonotype was seen ten or more times. In DNA form, the CDR3 reads TGTGCCAGCAAATCTAGGGTAGGAGAGACCCAGTACTTC. Its protein is CASKSRVGETQYF. V gene TRBV2 combines with J gene TRBJ2-5; D is undetermined. This CDR3 comprises 13 residues. In germline, CDR1 is SNHLY, CDR2 FYNNEI. Deletions cut 7 bases from V and 4 bases from J, with 13 bases between.

J is TRBJ2-1 and V is TRBV27; 15 nucleotides align to TRBD2. The V segment lost 8 bases and the J segment 10 bases; nucleotides outside the gene matches: 6. The V gene's germline CDR1 is MNHEY and CDR2 SMNVEV (reference sequence). The CDR3 has 14 amino acids. The CDR3 DNA reads TGTGCCAGCCGAGGACTAGCGGGAGGGAGAGAGCAGTTCTTC. Amino acid sequence: CASRGLAGGREQFF.

The chain combines TRBV7-9 with TRBJ2-1; 9 bases map to TRBD2. There are 15 residues in the CDR3. Per germline, CDR1 SEHNR and CDR2 FQNEAQ (reference sequence). V trimming: 2 bases; J trimming: 6 bases; junction bases outside the gene matches: 5. CDR3 sequence: CASSLPRGLANEQFF. CDR3 sequence (DNA): TGTGCCAGCAGCTTACCCCGGGGACTAGCCAATGAGCAGTTCTTC.

In this sample, this clonotype turned up many times. The chain recombines TRBV7-9 with TRBJ2-3, with D hard to call. The germline gives CDR1 SEHNR, CDR2 FQNEAQ (reference sequence). The V end was cut by 1 base, the J end by 11 bases, with 10 bases between. CDR3 length: 12 residues. CDR3 bases: TGTGCCAGCAGCTTAGTCGTCCCTGGGCAGTATTTT. It codes for CASSLVVPGQYF.

The chain carries TRBV19 and TRBJ2-7; 13 bases align to TRBD2. Germline V gene sequence: CDR1 LNHDA, CDR2 SQIVND (reference sequence). This CDR3 contains 16 residues. The V segment lost 5 bases and the J segment 2 bases; nucleotides outside the gene matches: 6. The CDR3 DNA sequence: TGTGCCAGTAGTGGACGGACTAGCGGGGGCACCTACGAGCAGTACTTC. Residues: CASSGRTSGGTYEQYF.

This clonotype was counted a few times. The chain joins TRBV19 to TRBJ1-3, with D maybe TRBD1 (5 bases). The germline gives CDR1 LNHDA, CDR2 SQIVND (reference sequence). The CDR3 is 15 amino acids. V was pared by 3 bases and J by 0 bases, with 9 bases between. The CDR3 DNA sequence: TGTGCCAGTAGTATTTGGGGCTCCTCTGGAAACACCATATATTTT. Encoded protein: CASSIWGSSGNTIYF.

This clonotype was detected only a few times. The chain has TRBV7-9 and TRBJ1-1; TRBD1 matches at 9 bases. Germline CDR1 and CDR2: SEHNR and FQNEAQ (reference sequence). With V trimmed by 5 bases and J by 1 base, 5 bases remained unmatched. The CDR3 is 15 amino acids. CDR3 region: CASSPGDRANTEAFF. The CDR3 DNA sequence: TGTGCCAGCAGCCCGGGGGACAGGGCGAACACTGAAGCTTTCTTT.

This clonotype has just a few counts. This rearrangement joins TRBV20-1 to TRBJ2-3, with TRBD2 matching over 8 bases. The CDR3 sequence is 14 residues long. Germline CDR1 DFQATT, CDR2 SNEGSKA (reference sequence). With 8 bases clipped from V and 5 bases from J, the junction kept 12 bases outside the gene matches. The CDR3 reads CSSYSGAGGDTQYF. The CDR3 DNA reads TGCAGTTCCTATAGCGGGGCGGGGGGAGATACGCAGTATTTT.

The chain combines TRBV20-1 with TRBJ1-5, with 10 bases that match TRBD1. Germline assignment: CDR1 DFQATT and CDR2 SNEGSKA (reference sequence). Germline trimming cut 3 bases from V and 2 bases from J; bases unmatched to any gene: 1. The CDR3 consists of 14 residues. CDR3 in DNA: TGCAGTGCTAGGACAGGGGGCGGCAATCAGCCCCAGCATTTT. It is translated as CSARTGGGNQPQHF.